Included here is one TCR beta chain sequence, with context. Source study methods: Reference gene primers were amplified, and this amplification served to estimate nucleated cell counts. Clones were read by immunoSEQ multiplex PCR, and TCRdb kept only the in-frame ones, dropping some. V and J calls and clone size are copied from that table; D and trimming were computed from the DNA. The table records around 330,000 clones, roughly 88% of them present only once. This sample is drawn from a study of blood T cell repertoires in COVID-19. Study at large: COVID-19 samples, acute and convalescent, were from the United States, Italy and Spain. Sources were T cells, B-cell-depleted T cells, or PBMCs; the material itself was cDNA or gDNA.

Trimming stripped 1 base from V and 2 bases from J, with 11 bases between. This CDR3 is 15 amino acids long. Germline V gives CDR1 LGHNA, CDR2 YNFKEQ. This receptor was taken from a woman in her forties or fifties with active or convalescent COVID-19. J is TRBJ1-2 and V is TRBV4-2; D not certain. Sequenced material: peripheral blood. The CDR3 region has the DNA TGTGCCAGCAGCCAAGCAGAATCGGGAAACTATGGCTACACCTTC. Encoded protein: CASSQAESGNYGYTF.